This TCR beta chain appears in the sequencing data of a study of CD8+ T cells in alopecia areata listed by TCRdb under 2018. With respect to the entire study: Skin from C3H/HeJ donors with spontaneous alopecia (about 6-12 months old) was grafted onto female C3H/HeJ recipients aged about 6-10 weeks. The study used high-throughput TCRbeta sequencing to examine T cell clonal expansion in alopecia areata, in both the C3H/HeJ mouse model and human patients. Clonality in the scalp was compared among normal scalp (n=4), patchy alopecia areata scalp (n=8), and alopecia totalis/universalis scalp (n=8). RNA was extracted with the PAXgene miRNA kit for fixed scalp, the miRNeasy kit for PBMCs, and the RNeasy kit for mouse skin. TCRbeta CDR3 regions were amplified by immunoSEQ multiplex PCR using 35 Vbeta forward and 13 Jbeta reverse primers. In humans, TCRbeta sequencing was performed on scalp tissue and on sorted CD4+ and CD8+ peripheral blood T cells from healthy controls and from patients with patchy or totalis/universalis alopecia areata.

Pooled mouse cutaneous lymph node cells were stained for CD4, CD8alpha, NKG2D, NKG2ACE and other markers, then sorted on a BD Influx. The investigation overall reported the following: TCR sequences shared between patients were less clear than in mice, possibly partly because of HLA diversity in the patient population. Scalp TCR repertoire analysis is complicated because resident alphabeta T cells in normal human skin are also sequenced, whereas mouse skin is dominated by gammadelta T cells. Compared with normal scalp, lesional scalp, particularly in alopecia totalis/universalis, had higher clonality and more expanded CD8+ clones, which suggests antigenic drive.

The method was the immunoSEQ multiplex PCR assay. RNA was extracted from all samples and reverse transcribed into cDNA, which served as template for TCR sequencing. SuperScript III was used for first-strand cDNA synthesis, primed with a 2:1 mix of oligo-dT and random hexamers. Amplification bias was assessed with a synthetic immune receptor repertoire, and residual bias was removed computationally. Libraries were sequenced on Illumina HiSeq with 60 bp reads covering the CDR3, read from J toward V. On the study's bioinformatics: Raw reads were preprocessed to remove errors, and CDR3 was defined according to IMGT conventions as the region from the conserved cysteine to phenylalanine. Clonality was computed by normalizing Shannon entropy by log2 of the number of productive unique TCRs and subtracting the result from 1. Scalp TCRbeta sequences were cross-referenced with sorted blood CD4 and CD8 repertoires so that the CD4 or CD8 identity of scalp clones could be inferred. Sourced from immuneACCESS, this table was stored by TCRdb with only in-frame sequences that have V and J called. A share of the clones is absent; for the studies checked, an unresolved V gene accounts for under half, and the remainder has no known explanation. The V and J calls and clone size are taken from that table; D and trimming were inferred from the DNA. The data for this sample show 250,000 or so clones, each detected more than once. Together, the top ten hold less than 1.5% of the sample.

This clone was seen more than once but under ten times. No cognate antigen has been identified for it. For this receptor, the gene names and germline sequences are taken from the mouse. The read is 4 residues too short to cover the CDR3 end, so that end is filled in from the germline J gene. Different DNA sequences within this sample yield the same CDR3. Including the terminal cysteine and phenylalanine, the CDR3 comprises 12 residues. Part of the CDR3 DNA is given, 24 bases translated from base 1. Reading the germline V gene gives CDR1 MNHDT and CDR2 YYDKIL. The TCR originated in a C3H/HeJ mouse with alopecia areata. The MHC haplotype of this strain is H2-k. In this chain, TRBV17 is recombined with TRBJ2-7; TRBD1 is a weak D gene call, 5 bases matching. Sequencing was carried out using CD4+ T cells sorted from a lymph node. Incomplete CDR3 DNA: TGTGCTAGCAGTAGGGACACATAT. The resulting protein is CASSRDTY. The entire CDR3 protein is CASSRDTYEQYF. The reference TRBV17 and TRBJ2-7 proteins fill in what lies around the CDR3, so the full variable domain reads DTTVKQNPRYKLARVGKPVNLICSQTMNHDTMYWYQKKPNQAPKLLLFYYDKILNREADTFEKFQSSRPNNSFCSLYIGSAGLEYSAMYLCASSRDTYEQYFGPGTRLTVL.